The 20 T cell receptor beta chains listed next were all sequenced from one sample in a study of control samples from healthy donors and cancer patients. Here immunoSEQ multiplex PCR was the method, and the copy in TCRdb shows in-frame clones only, minus some. The sample has about 120,000 clones; approximately 87% are singletons. The sample consisted of blood. Source of these receptors: a man aged 25-45 years in good health.

This clone was picked up one time. The rearrangement uses TRBV18 and TRBJ1-2; 7 positions agree with TRBD1. CDR3 length: 13 residues. The V and J ends lost 1 base and 8 bases, in that order; junction bases with no gene match: 4. Germline assignment: CDR1 KGHSH and CDR2 LQKENI. The CDR3 region is CASSPQGARGYTF. The CDR3, as DNA: TGTGCCAGCTCACCACAGGGGGCGCGGGGCTACACCTTC.

This clone has only one observation. V usage is TRBV21-1 and J usage is TRBJ1-2; TRBD1 is the table's D call and was not checked against the DNA. TRBV21-1 is marked as a pseudogene. CDR3 length equals 11 residues. CDR3 bases: TGTGCCAGCAGCAGGAACAGGGGGAACACCTTC. Its translation: CASSRNRGNTF.

A remark on this clone: This sample also contains other DNA sequences that code for the same CDR3. The genes are TRBV5-1 and TRBJ1-5; D is ambiguous. V lost 0 bases, J lost 4 bases, and 5 bases lay in between. Germline-derived CDR1 and CDR2 are SGHRS and YFSETQ. The CDR3 extends over 13 amino acids. CDR3 DNA sequence: TGCGCCAGCAGCTTGGGGCAGAATCAGCCCCAGCATTTT. It yields the protein CASSLGQNQPQHF. Using reference TRBV5-1 and TRBJ1-5 for the parts outside the CDR3, the full variable domain is KAGVTQTPRYLIKTRGQQVTLSCSPISGHRSVSWYQQTPGQGLQFLFEYFSETQRNKGNFPGRFSGRQFSNSRSEMNVSTLELGDSALYLCASSLGQNQPQHFGDGTRLSIL.

As DNA, the CDR3 is TGTGCCAGCAGCTCGGGACAGAGAAATTCACCCCTCCACTTT. The encoded protein is CASSSGQRNSPLHF. This chain connects TRBV5-6 to TRBJ1-6; 7 nucleotides line up with TRBD1. CDR1 SGHDT and CDR2 YYEEEE come from the germline V gene. With 3 bases clipped from V and 7 bases from J, the junction kept 4 bases outside the gene matches. The length of the CDR3 is 14 residues.

The genes are TRBV7-3 and TRBJ2-3; no reliable D call. Germline V gene sequence: CDR1 SGHTA, CDR2 FQGTGA. The CDR3 runs 13 residues. The V end was cut by 0 bases, the J end by 4 bases, with 5 bases between. CDR3 DNA sequence: TGTGCCAGCAGCTTAACCCCCCCAGATACGCAGTATTTT. This gives the protein CASSLTPPDTQYF.

This chain connects TRBV4-1 to TRBJ1-6; D gene ambiguous. The CDR3 length is 12 residues. Trimming left V 0 bases short and J 6 bases short, with 0 bases between. Per the germline V gene, CDR1 is MGHRA and CDR2 is YSYEKL. The CDR3 coding sequence is TGCGCCAGCAGCCAAGATAATTCACCCCTCCACTTT. Encoded protein: CASSQDNSPLHF.

The chain links TRBV6-5 to TRBJ1-2, with 12 bases matching TRBD1. V shed 2 bases and J 8 bases; nucleotides not matched to a gene: 9. The CDR3 contains 16 residues. The germline CDR1 and CDR2 sequences are MNHEY and SVGAGI. CDR3 sequence: CASSYAPGQGAHGYTF. CDR3 coding DNA: TGTGCCAGCAGTTACGCACCGGGACAGGGGGCTCACGGCTACACCTTC.

This chain uses TRBV3-1 (or the pseudogene TRBV3-2) with TRBJ1-1, with 11 bases that match TRBD1. The CDR3 length is 15 residues. Trimming cost V 4 bases and J 5 bases; bases outside gene matches: 6. Germline V gene lookup returns CDR1 LGHDT and CDR2 YNNKEL (reference sequence). In nucleotides, the CDR3 is TGTGCCAGCAGCCGTTACCGGGACAGGGGGACTGAAGCTTTCTTT. Translation gives CASSRYRDRGTEAFF.

This chain joins TRBV27 and TRBJ1-4, with 7 bases identical to TRBD1. The germline V gene has CDR1 MNHEY and CDR2 SMNVEV (reference sequence). The CDR3 covers 17 residues. After removal of 4 bases from V and 3 bases from J, the junction contained 11 bases not matched to a gene. The CDR3: CASSSTGRGAANEKLFF. CDR3 bases: TGTGCCAGCAGTTCGACAGGGCGAGGGGCAGCTAATGAAAAACTGTTTTTT.

V usage is TRBV27 and J usage is TRBJ1-5, with D unresolved. The CDR3 has 15 residues. Trimming pared 8 bases from V and 2 bases from J, leaving 16 bases between. The germline CDR1 and CDR2 sequences are MNHEY and SMNVEV (reference sequence). The CDR3 region is CASGRAGRGNQPQHF. In nucleotides, the CDR3 is TGTGCCAGCGGAAGGGCAGGTAGGGGCAATCAGCCCCAGCATTTT.

This clone was seen only once. The V and J genes are TRBV18 and TRBJ1-4; D might be TRBD1 (6 bases). Germline-derived CDR1 and CDR2 are KGHSH and LQKENI. The CDR3 runs to 14 residues. V was cut by 0 bases and J by 8 bases, with 10 bases left in between. The CDR3 nucleotides are TGTGCCAGCTCACCACCAACAGGGTCAGAAAAACTGTTTTTT. It is translated as CASSPPTGSEKLFF. The full variable domain, its missing parts supplied by reference TRBV18 and TRBJ1-4, is NAGVMQNPRHLVRRRGQEARLRCSPMKGHSHVYWYRQLPEEGLKFMVYLQKENIIDESGMPKERFSAEFPKEGPSILRIQQVVRGDSAAYFCASSPPTGSEKLFFGSGTQLSVL.

V usage is TRBV29-1 and J usage is TRBJ2-7, with D tentatively TRBD1 (5 bases). Germline loops: CDR1 SQVTM, CDR2 ANQGSEA. There are 14 residues in the CDR3. Trimming took off 5 bases at V and 6 bases at J, with 20 bases between the two ends. The CDR3 spells CSVFPWGTGREQYF. Here the CDR3 DNA reads TGCAGCGTTTTCCCCTGGGGAACAGGACGCGAGCAGTACTTC.

This chain uses TRBV27 with TRBJ1-1, with no clear D. The V gene's germline CDR1 is MNHEY and CDR2 SMNVEV (reference sequence). Trimming cost V 5 bases and J 3 bases, with 7 bases left between them. This CDR3 is built from 12 residues. CDR3 in amino acids: CASSDPYTEAFF. The CDR3 DNA reads as TGTGCCAGCAGTGACCCTTACACTGAAGCTTTCTTT.

The count of this clone is one. The rearrangement uses TRBV29-1 and TRBJ2-2, with D perhaps TRBD1 (6 bases). Germline V gene data show CDR1 as SQVTM and CDR2 as ANQGSEA. The V end was cut by 6 bases, the J end by 0 bases, with 11 bases between. CDR3 length equals 14 residues. CDR3 nucleotide sequence: TGCAGCGTCCTTGGACAGCCGAACACCGGGGAGCTGTTTTTT. This gives the protein CSVLGQPNTGELFF.

The chain joins TRBV19 to TRBJ2-1; 9 nucleotides agree with TRBD1. The CDR3 length is 16 residues. The germline V gene has CDR1 LNHDA and CDR2 SQIVND (reference sequence). V lost 2 bases and J lost 2; bases outside the gene matches: 4. CDR3 DNA sequence: TGTGCCAGTAGTATAAGGGGGACAGGGCCCTACAATGAGCAGTTCTTC. This encodes CASSIRGTGPYNEQFF.

Details on this clone: The same CDR3 can be traced to other DNA sequences in this sample. The gene calls are TRBV5-1 and TRBJ2-5, with D hard to call. CDR3 length: 12 residues. Looked up from germline, CDR1 is SGHRS and CDR2 is YFSETQ. The ends were cut back, 0 bases at V and 0 bases at J, with 0 bases in the middle. The DNA of the CDR3 is TGCGCCAGCAGCTTGGACCAAGAGACCCAGTACTTC. Its translation is CASSLDQETQYF.

The J gene is TRBJ2-6, the V gene TRBV5-1; D is uncertain. Germline values: CDR1 SGHRS, CDR2 YFSETQ. The CDR3 contains 15 residues. Trimming shortened V by 0 bases and J by 0 bases, and 4 bases separated the two germline ends. The CDR3 loop reads CASSLDSSGANVLTF. The CDR3 nucleotides are TGCGCCAGCAGCTTGGACAGCTCTGGGGCCAACGTCCTGACTTTC. Variable domain in full (rest from reference TRBV5-1 and TRBJ2-6): KAGVTQTPRYLIKTRGQQVTLSCSPISGHRSVSWYQQTPGQGLQFLFEYFSETQRNKGNFPGRFSGRQFSNSRSEMNVSTLELGDSALYLCASSLDSSGANVLTFGAGSRLTVL.

The rearrangement uses TRBV6-5 and TRBJ1-1, with D hard to call. Per germline, CDR1 MNHEY and CDR2 SVGAGI. V was pared by 6 bases and J by 0 bases, with 11 bases between. The CDR3 sequence is 14 residues long. CDR3 amino acids: CASRYQSMNTEAFF. The CDR3 bases are TGTGCCAGCAGGTACCAGTCCATGAACACTGAAGCTTTCTTT.

The V gene is TRBV15, the J gene TRBJ1-1; D remains ambiguous. CDR1 is LNHNV, CDR2 YYDKDF, per germline (reference sequence). Trimming cost V 0 bases and J 4 bases, with 3 bases left between them. The CDR3 contains 12 residues. CDR3 protein: CATSRDSTEAFF. The CDR3 DNA follows: TGTGCCACCAGCAGAGACAGCACTGAAGCTTTCTTT.

The CDR3 DNA reads as TGTGCCAGCAGCTCGGGACAGGCAAATTCACCCCTCCACTTT. It is translated as CASSSGQANSPLHF. The chain uses TRBV11-2 and TRBJ1-6; 8 nucleotides line up with TRBD1. Trimming removed 4 bases from V and 7 bases from J; junction bases left unmatched: 3. This CDR3 is 14 amino acids long. Germline V lookup: CDR1 SGHAT, CDR2 FQNNGV. The whole variable domain, filled in from reference TRBV11-2 and TRBJ1-6, reads EAGVAQSPRYKIIEKRQSVAFWCNPISGHATLYWYQQILGQGPKLLIQFQNNGVVDDSQLPKDRFSAERLKGVDSTLKIQPAKLEDSAVYLCASSSGQANSPLHFGNGTRLTVT.